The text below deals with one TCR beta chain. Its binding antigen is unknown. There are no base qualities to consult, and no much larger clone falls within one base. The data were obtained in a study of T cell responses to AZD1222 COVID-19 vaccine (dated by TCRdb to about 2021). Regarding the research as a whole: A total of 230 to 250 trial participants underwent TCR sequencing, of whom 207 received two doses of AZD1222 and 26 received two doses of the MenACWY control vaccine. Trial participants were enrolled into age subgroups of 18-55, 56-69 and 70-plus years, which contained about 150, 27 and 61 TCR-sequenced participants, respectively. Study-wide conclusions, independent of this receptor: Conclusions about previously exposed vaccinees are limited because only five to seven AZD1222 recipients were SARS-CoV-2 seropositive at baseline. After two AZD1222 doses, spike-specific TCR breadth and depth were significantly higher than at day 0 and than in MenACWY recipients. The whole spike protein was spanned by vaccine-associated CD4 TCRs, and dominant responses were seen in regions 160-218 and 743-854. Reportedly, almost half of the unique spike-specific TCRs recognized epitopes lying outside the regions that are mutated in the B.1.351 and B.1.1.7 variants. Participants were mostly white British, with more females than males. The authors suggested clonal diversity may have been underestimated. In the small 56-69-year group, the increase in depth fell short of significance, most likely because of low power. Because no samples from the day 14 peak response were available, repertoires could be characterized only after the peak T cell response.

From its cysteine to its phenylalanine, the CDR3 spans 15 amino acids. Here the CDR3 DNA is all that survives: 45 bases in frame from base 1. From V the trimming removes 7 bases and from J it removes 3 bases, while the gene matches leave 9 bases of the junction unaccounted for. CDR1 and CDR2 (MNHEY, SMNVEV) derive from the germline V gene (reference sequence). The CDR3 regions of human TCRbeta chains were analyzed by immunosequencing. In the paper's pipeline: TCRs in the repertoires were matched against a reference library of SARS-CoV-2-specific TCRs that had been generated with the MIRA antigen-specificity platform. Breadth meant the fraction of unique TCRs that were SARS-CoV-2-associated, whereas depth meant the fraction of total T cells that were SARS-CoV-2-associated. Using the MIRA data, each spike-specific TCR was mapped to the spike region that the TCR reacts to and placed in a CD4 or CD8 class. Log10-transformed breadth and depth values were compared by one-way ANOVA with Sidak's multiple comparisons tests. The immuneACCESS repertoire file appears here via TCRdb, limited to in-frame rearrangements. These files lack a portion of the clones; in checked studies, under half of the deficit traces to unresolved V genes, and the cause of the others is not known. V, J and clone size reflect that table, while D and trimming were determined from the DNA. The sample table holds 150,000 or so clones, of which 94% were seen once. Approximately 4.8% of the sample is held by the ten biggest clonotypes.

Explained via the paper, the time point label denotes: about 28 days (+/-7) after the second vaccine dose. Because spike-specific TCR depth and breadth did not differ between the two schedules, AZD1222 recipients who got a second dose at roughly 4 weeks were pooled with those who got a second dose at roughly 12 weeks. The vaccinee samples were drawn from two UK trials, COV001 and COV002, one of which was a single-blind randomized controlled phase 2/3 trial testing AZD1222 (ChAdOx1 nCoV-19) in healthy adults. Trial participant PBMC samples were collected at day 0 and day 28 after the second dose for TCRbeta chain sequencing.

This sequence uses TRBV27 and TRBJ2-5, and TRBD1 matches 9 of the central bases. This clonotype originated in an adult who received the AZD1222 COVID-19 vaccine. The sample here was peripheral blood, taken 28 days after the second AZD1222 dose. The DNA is TGTGCCAGCAAGGACGGGACAGGGAATAAAGAGACCCAGTACTTC. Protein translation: CASKDGTGNKETQYF.